This T cell receptor (beta chain) was captured by sequencing in a study of metastatic and nonmetastatic thyroid tumors. Study as a whole: For malignant and benign thyroid patients, tumor or nodule tissue and blood were the sources whose repertoires were compared.

This clone appeared many times. As yet, its antigen is unknown. Authors' data handling: A classifier of distant metastasis in papillary thyroid cancer was built from CDR3 differences (across clinicopathological groups). MiXCR re-clonotyped the PCR reads for TCRdb. The V and J calls were determined by TCRdb, not by the authors. The table has approximately 20,000 clones, about 31% seen once. V shed 7 bases and J 7 bases; nucleotides not matched to a gene: 4. Germline V gene lookup returns CDR1 MNHNS and CDR2 SASEGT. The CDR3 length is 13 residues. Thyroid surgery was performed in patients who had received no treatment beforehand. Study-wide results and limits: In both blood and tumor samples, TCR beta diversity was reported significantly higher for malignant than benign nodules.

The sample was adjacent normal tissue. The TCR originated in a female donor with papillary thyroid cancer or a benign thyroid nodule (not recorded which). Some clones in this sample may be carry-over from other donors' samples. This rearrangement joins TRBV6-1 to TRBJ2-7; 13 bases are a match to TRBD2. CDR3 residues: CASMELAGGEQYF. In DNA, the CDR3 is TGTGCCAGCATGGAACTAGCGGGAGGGGAGCAGTACTTC.